The rows below give T cell receptor beta chains drawn from one sample of a study of blood T cell repertoires in COVID-19. The method was immunoSEQ multiplex PCR; TCRdb's version includes in-frame clones alone and lacks a portion of them. The sample yields under 200,000 clones, under 90% seen once. Sequenced material: PBMCs or T cells enriched from blood (not recorded which). These receptors were collected from a man aged 45-65 years who had recovered from COVID-19. CDR3s include the opening cysteine and the closing phenylalanine or tryptophan.

cdr3_length v_call cdr3_aa
11 TRBV11-2 CASSSTGTQYF
13 TRBV7-9 CASSLDPSSPLHF
15 TRBV7-2 CASSPQKSSGNTIYF
15 TRBV27 CASSTRTGYNEKLFF
11 TRBV29-1 CSGGSSYEQYF
14 TRBV6-2/TRBV6-3 CASSYIPGTYEQYF
13 TRBV6-5 CASTDRAQETQYF
15 TRBV2 CASSGQAYSNQPQHF
13 TRBV19 CASSWGGQDGYTF
17 TRBV5-1 CASSRDTGTGTGNTIYF
13 TRBV6-5 CASSDRGPREQFF
13 TRBV5-4 CASSSDRVGGYTF
15 TRBV7-6 CASSLVQAPYNEQFF
16 TRBV9 CASSSQGDRMNTEAFF
13 TRBV10-3 CAISEQANTEAFF
12 TRBV11-2 CASSPQRETQYF
16 TRBV5-4 CASSSARSGLLGEQYF
13 TRBV2 CASTIQGAIGYTF
19 TRBV27 CASSLTPTRTALDNSPLHF
17 TRBV30 CAWSKGRGGSGNQPQHF
17 TRBV27 CASSATGTVLVNSPLHF
18 TRBV14 CASSRLFFGSGTTDTQYF
17 TRBV5-1 CASSLAGTADSGNTIYF
15 TRBV3-1/TRBV3-2 CASSLGLAGYNEQFF
16 TRBV14 CASSKAGTSGNNEQFF
15 TRBV7-3 CASSLGGQGNYGYTF
15 TRBV4-1 CASSEQPGQAYEQYF
14 TRBV9 CASSVGTGNLEQYF
13 TRBV10-3 CAISELQGGSQYF
17 TRBV18 CASSPALPGLSGNTIYF
15 TRBV11-2 CASSPFGGANSPLHF
13 TRBV12-3/TRBV12-4 CAGAAGFMDEQFF
14 TRBV7-9 CASSSSGAQETQYF
14 TRBV18 CASSQQGRVDTIYF
14 TRBV6-5 CASIQGPNTGELFF
14 TRBV3-1/TRBV3-2 CASSQELNNQPQHF
13 TRBV19 CASSPDRELTAFF
15 TRBV6-5 CASSYGLGSAYEQYF
13 TRBV7-8 CASSYGQGVTAFF
17 TRBV2 CASSPLGLANTYNEQFF
16 TRBV5-1 CASSSDPGKGSYEQYF
14 TRBV3-1/TRBV3-2 CASSPGSHNYGYTF
15 TRBV27 CASSYRGLSNQPQHF
14 TRBV15 CATSDRYTNEKLFF
15 TRBV6-5 CASKFRTSSNYGYTF